This T cell receptor (beta chain) comes out of a study of cytomegalovirus exposure and HLA in healthy donors. About the study: Membership in the Caucasian-associated ancestry cluster was found for about four fifths of 300 to 400 genotyped donors.

PCR was performed using 60 Vbeta and 13 Jbeta primers. The protocol was immunoSEQ multiplex PCR, while the TCRdb copy is restricted to in-frame clones and leaves out a portion. The table lists about 150,000 clones, more than 75% of them singletons. This CDR3 comprises 14 residues. CDR1 is MGHDK and CDR2 is SYGVNS in the germline V gene. The V gene lost 6 bases and the J gene lost 4 bases, with 15 bases spanning the gap. Comments on this clone: The target antigen is unknown.

Overall study results and limits: A later analysis linked a missense DCLRE1C variant to TCR beta V- and J-gene trimming. The study listed some 160 cytomegalovirus-associated TCR beta chains. In vitro testing confirmed a few CMV-associated chains as specific for CMV antigens.

The sequencing input was PBMCs. The chain links TRBV25-1 to TRBJ1-1; D is ambiguous. The receptor comes from a human donor in good health. The CDR3 region has the DNA TGTGCCAGCAGAAGGCCGGAGTGGGTCACTGAAGCTTTCTTT. Protein: CASRRPEWVTEAFF. Looking up the rest from reference TRBV25-1 and TRBJ1-1 gives the full variable domain: EADIYQTPRYLVIGTGKKITLECSQTMGHDKMYWYQQDPGMELHLIHYSYGVNSTEKGDLSSESTVSRIRTEHFPLTLESARPSHTSQYLCASRRPEWVTEAFFGQGTRLTVV.